A selection of T cell receptor beta chains follows, all from one sample in a study of OX40 agonist ivuxolimab in advanced cancers. Profiling relied on immunoSEQ multiplex PCR, and the TCRdb table lists in-frame clones only, not all of them. The table records some 44,000 clones, approximately 84% of them present only once. The sequences come from CD4+ or CD8+ T cells sorted from blood, collected in a trial of the OX40 agonist ivuxolimab. The receptors shown here come from an adult with an advanced solid tumor such as melanoma, head and neck, liver or kidney cancer. Both conserved end residues are part of each CDR3. A D gene is named only where the DNA matches it firmly. Some rows mark clone size as missing; the rest say once, few, many or name a class of expanded clone.

v_gene: TRBV19
j_gene: TRBJ2-7
d_gene: TRBD2
abundance: .
len: 16
CDR3nt: TGTGCCAGTAGTCCCCTGGGAGGGACTAGCAGTTACGAGCAGTACTTC
CDR3aa: CASSPLGGTSSYEQYF

v_gene: TRBV18
j_gene: TRBJ2-2
d_gene: .
abundance: .
len: 15
CDR3nt: TGTGCCAGCTCACTTTTCACAGATACCACCGGGGAGCTGTTTTTT
CDR3aa: CASSLFTDTTGELFF

v_gene: TRBV6-6
j_gene: TRBJ1-2
d_gene: .
abundance: .
len: 12
CDR3nt: TGTGCCAGCAGTTACCAAAAGGAGGGCTACACCTTC
CDR3aa: CASSYQKEGYTF

v_gene: TRBV18
j_gene: TRBJ1-3
d_gene: TRBD1
abundance: .
len: 20
CDR3nt: TGTGCCAGCTCACAAAAACCGGGACAGGGCCTAAGGTTCTCTGGAAACACCATATATTTT
CDR3aa: CASSQKPGQGLRFSGNTIYF

v_gene: TRBV5-1
j_gene: TRBJ2-1
d_gene: TRBD2
abundance: .
len: 16
CDR3nt: TGCGCCAGCAGCTTGGACCTAGCGGGAGGACACAATGAGCAGTTCTTC
CDR3aa: CASSLDLAGGHNEQFF

v_gene: TRBV25-1
j_gene: TRBJ2-1
d_gene: .
abundance: .
len: 12
CDR3nt: TGTGCCAGCAGCCTAACGGGTGCTGAGCAGTTCTTC
CDR3aa: CASSLTGAEQFF

v_gene: TRBV28
j_gene: TRBJ1-2
d_gene: .
abundance: .
len: 13
CDR3nt: TGTGCCAGCAGCCAAGGACAGAACTATGGCTACACCTTC
CDR3aa: CASSQGQNYGYTF

v_gene: TRBV19
j_gene: TRBJ1-5
d_gene: TRBD1
abundance: .
len: 15
CDR3nt: TGTGCCAGCTCGGGACAGGGGTCGGGCAATCAGCCCCAGCATTTT
CDR3aa: CASSGQGSGNQPQHF

v_gene: TRBV11-2
j_gene: TRBJ1-5
d_gene: .
abundance: .
len: 13
CDR3nt: TGTGCCAGCAGCTTAGAAGGAGATCAGCCCCAGCATTTT
CDR3aa: CASSLEGDQPQHF

v_gene: TRBV13
j_gene: TRBJ2-1
d_gene: .
abundance: .
len: 14
CDR3nt: TGTGCCAGCAGCTCAATCTCTGTTAGGAATGAGCAGTTCTTC
CDR3aa: CASSSISVRNEQFF

v_gene: TRBV18
j_gene: TRBJ1-4
d_gene: .
abundance: once
len: 14
CDR3nt: TGTGCCAGCTCGCCCTCGAGCGGTAATGAAAAACTGTTTTTT
CDR3aa: CASSPSSGNEKLFF

v_gene: TRBV19
j_gene: TRBJ1-5
d_gene: .
abundance: .
len: 15
CDR3nt: TGTGCCAGTAGTATAGAACCTGAGACGCGACAGCCCCAGCATTTT
CDR3aa: CASSIEPETRQPQHF

v_gene: TRBV28
j_gene: TRBJ2-1
d_gene: TRBD2
abundance: .
len: 18
CDR3nt: TGTGCCAGCAGACTTCGGACTAGCGGGATAATCACTTACAATGAGCAGTTCTTC
CDR3aa: CASRLRTSGIITYNEQFF